This T cell receptor (beta chain) was captured by sequencing in a study of blood T cell repertoires in COVID-19. Study in general: Specimens from acute and convalescent COVID-19 originated in the United States, Italy and Spain.

Looked up from germline, CDR1 is GTSNPN and CDR2 is SVGIG (reference sequence). The length of the CDR3 is 14 residues. V was trimmed by 8 bases and J by 0 bases, leaving 14 bases between them. The method was immunoSEQ multiplex PCR; TCRdb's version includes in-frame clones alone and lacks a portion of them. The repertoire holds about 250,000 clones, with 87% as singletons. The source is a man aged 18 to 29 with active or convalescent COVID-19. The gene calls are TRBV30 and TRBJ2-1; possible D gene TRBD1, 5 bases. Sequenced input: peripheral blood. CDR3 in amino acids: CARQDIGSYNEQFF. CDR3 nucleotides: TGTGCCCGCCAGGACATCGGCTCCTACAATGAGCAGTTCTTC. The whole variable domain, filled in from reference TRBV30 and TRBJ2-1, reads SQTIHQWPATLVQPVGSPLSLECTVEGTSNPNLYWYRQAAGRGLQLLFYSVGIGQISSEVPQNLSASRPQDRQFILSSKKLLLSDSGFYLCARQDIGSYNEQFFGPGTRLTVL.